The present T cell receptor (beta chain) was sequenced within a study of blood T cell repertoires in COVID-19. As for the study in general: Sites across the United States, Italy and Spain contributed samples from acute and convalescent COVID-19.

This clone came up once. Repertoires were generated with immunoSEQ multiplex PCR, while TCRdb's copy carries only in-frame clones and drops some. The profile shows around 190,000 clones, 70% to 90% of them singletons. Seattle enrolled patients during active infection and tracked them longitudinally. Germline V gene data show CDR1 as SGHNT and CDR2 as YYREEE (reference sequence). J was trimmed by 0 bases and V by 0 bases; bases with no gene match: 0. This CDR3 comprises 16 residues. The material sequenced was peripheral blood. The chain combines TRBV5-4 with TRBJ2-1, with 10 bases aligning to TRBD2. This sequence was found in a man aged 45-65 years with COVID-19, enrolled during active disease. The chain's CDR3 is CASSLASGGSYNEQFF. The DNA for the CDR3 is TGTGCCAGCAGCTTGGCTAGCGGGGGCTCCTACAATGAGCAGTTCTTC.